The rows below give T cell receptor beta chains drawn from one sample of a study of T cells in Graves' hyperthyroidism and ophthalmopathy. TCRdb redid the calling of the multiplex PCR reads with MiXCR, one entry per CDR3 protein. The sample consists of about 590,000 distinct CDR3 sequences, 15% to 19% of them appearing once. The source material was blood. These receptor sequences come from a woman in her 30s with Graves' hyperthyroidism. CDR3s include the opening cysteine and the closing phenylalanine or tryptophan.

v_call	cdr3_length	j_call	cdr3_aa
TRBV30	19	TRBJ2-3	CAWSTGQGVAGGMSDTQYF
TRBV27	16	TRBJ2-1	CASRLTSTSSYNEQFF
TRBV3-1	16	TRBJ2-7	CASSPPGGRIGYEQYF
TRBV4-1	16	TRBJ2-1	CASSPYAGGGGNEQFF
TRBV19	15	TRBJ2-1	CASSYRLAGNNEQFF
TRBV7-2	12	TRBJ2-3	CASSTRTDTQYF
TRBV7-2	17	TRBJ2-7	CASSLASRGVSGYEQYF
TRBV28	17	TRBJ2-3	CASSLDRLAGGTDTQYF
TRBV7-9	16	TRBJ2-7	CASSPRAGQAIYEQYF
TRBV3-1	14	TRBJ2-7	CASSPYGGEVEQYF
TRBV5-6	15	TRBJ2-3	CASSLVGVNTDTQYF
TRBV29-1	13	TRBJ2-3	CTGVAGRSDTQYF
TRBV11-3	15	TRBJ2-3	CASSAGTSDTDTQYF
TRBV6-2/TRBV6-3	14	TRBJ2-1	CASSRTDRGGEQFF
TRBV7-9	14	TRBJ2-1	CASGLAGGRSEQFF
TRBV27	14	TRBJ1-2	CASSPSTVSDGYTF